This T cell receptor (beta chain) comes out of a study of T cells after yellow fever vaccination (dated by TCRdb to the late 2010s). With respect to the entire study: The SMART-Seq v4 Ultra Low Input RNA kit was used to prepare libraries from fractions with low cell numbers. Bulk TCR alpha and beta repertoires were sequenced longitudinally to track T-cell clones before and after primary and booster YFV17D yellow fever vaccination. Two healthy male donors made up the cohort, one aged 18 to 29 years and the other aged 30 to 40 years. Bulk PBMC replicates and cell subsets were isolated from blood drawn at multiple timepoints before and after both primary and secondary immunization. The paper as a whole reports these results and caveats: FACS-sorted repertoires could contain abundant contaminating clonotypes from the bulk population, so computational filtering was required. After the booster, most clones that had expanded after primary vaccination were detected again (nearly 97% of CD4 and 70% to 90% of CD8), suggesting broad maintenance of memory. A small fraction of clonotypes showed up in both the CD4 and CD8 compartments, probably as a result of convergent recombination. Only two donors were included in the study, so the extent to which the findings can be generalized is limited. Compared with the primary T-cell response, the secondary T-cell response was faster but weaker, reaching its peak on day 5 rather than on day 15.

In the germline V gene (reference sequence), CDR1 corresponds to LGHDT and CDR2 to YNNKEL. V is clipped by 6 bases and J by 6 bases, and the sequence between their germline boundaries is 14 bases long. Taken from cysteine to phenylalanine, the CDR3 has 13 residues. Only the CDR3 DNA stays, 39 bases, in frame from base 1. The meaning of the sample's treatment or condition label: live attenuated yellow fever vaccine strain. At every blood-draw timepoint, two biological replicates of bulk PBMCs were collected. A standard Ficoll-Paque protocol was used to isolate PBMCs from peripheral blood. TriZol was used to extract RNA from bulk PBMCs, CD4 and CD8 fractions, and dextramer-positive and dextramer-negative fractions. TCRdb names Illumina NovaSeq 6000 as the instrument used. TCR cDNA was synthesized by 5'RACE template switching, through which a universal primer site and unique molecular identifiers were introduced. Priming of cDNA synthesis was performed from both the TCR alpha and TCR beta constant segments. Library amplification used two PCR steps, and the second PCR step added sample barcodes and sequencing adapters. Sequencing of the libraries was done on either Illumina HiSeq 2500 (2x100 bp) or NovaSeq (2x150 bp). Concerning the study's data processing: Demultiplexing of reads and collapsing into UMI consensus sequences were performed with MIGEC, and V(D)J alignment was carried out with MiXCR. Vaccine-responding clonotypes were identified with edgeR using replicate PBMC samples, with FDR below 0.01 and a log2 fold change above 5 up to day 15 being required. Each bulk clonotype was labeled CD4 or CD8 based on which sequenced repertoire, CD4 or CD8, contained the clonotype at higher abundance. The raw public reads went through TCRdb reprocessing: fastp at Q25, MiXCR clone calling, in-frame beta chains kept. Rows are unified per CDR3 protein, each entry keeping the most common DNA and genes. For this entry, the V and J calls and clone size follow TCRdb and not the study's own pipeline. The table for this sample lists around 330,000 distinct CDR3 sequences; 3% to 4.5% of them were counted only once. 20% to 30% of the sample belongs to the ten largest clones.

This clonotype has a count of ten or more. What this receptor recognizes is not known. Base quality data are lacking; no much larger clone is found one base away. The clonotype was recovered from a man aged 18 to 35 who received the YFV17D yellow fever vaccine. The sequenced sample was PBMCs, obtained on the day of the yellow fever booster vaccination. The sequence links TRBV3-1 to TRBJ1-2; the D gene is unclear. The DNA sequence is TGTGCCAGCAGGTCCTCGAGGGCCCATGGCTACACCTTC. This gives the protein CASRSSRAHGYTF. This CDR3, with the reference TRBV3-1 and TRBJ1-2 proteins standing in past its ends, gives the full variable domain DTAVSQTPKYLVTQMGNDKSIKCEQNLGHDTMYWYKQDSKKFLKIMFSYNNKELIINETVPNRFSPKSPDKAHLNLHINSLELGDSAVYFCASRSSRAHGYTFGSGTRLTVV.